This T cell receptor beta chain was captured by sequencing in a study of T cells in pancreatic ductal adenocarcinoma. Findings of the study overall: This surgical cohort overrepresents the minority presenting with early-stage disease. Comparisons of tumor and blood clonality may show falsely lower tumor diversity. Blood had more productive templates and 6 to 9-fold more unique clonotypes than tumor.

The selected patients with pancreatic ductal adenocarcinoma had surgery but no neoadjuvant therapy. As concerns this clone: What it binds is not known.

The repertoire was sequenced with immunoSEQ multiplex PCR; TCRdb's copy has only in-frame clones and lacks some. The data contain 12,000 or so clones, 86% of them singletons. V was pared by 2 bases and J by 7 bases, with 14 bases between. The germline V gene has CDR1 SQVTM and CDR2 ANQGSEA. The CDR3 spans 13 residues. The TCR comes from a human donor with pancreatic ductal adenocarcinoma. Specimen: PBMCs. The chain has TRBV29-1 and TRBJ2-5; D may be TRBD2 (6 bases). The CDR3 here is CSVEWGVSGTQYF. In nucleotides, the CDR3 is TGCAGCGTTGAATGGGGGGTCTCAGGGACCCAGTACTTC.